This entry lists 2 T cell receptor beta chains sequenced from one sample in a study of Tregs in tolerant kidney transplant recipients. TCRdb's table, derived via immunoSEQ multiplex PCR, lists solely in-frame clones and lacks some. This listing includes about 14,000 clones. Mixed chimerism was transient after nonmyeloablative marrow transplants from related graft donors. Specimen: CD8+ T cells from blood (PBMCs), collected 6 months after the transplant. The receptors shown here come from a human patient who received a combined kidney and bone marrow transplant. These T cells may partly come from the graft donor.

As for this clone: The read ends 3 residues early relative to the CDR3; the germline J gene fills the gap. The rearrangement joins TRBV19 to TRBJ1-1; D remains ambiguous. Germline V CDR1 and CDR2: LNHDA, SQIVND (reference sequence). The V and J ends lost 1 base and 6 bases respectively, with 3 bases between them. The CDR3 has 11 residues. The sequenced CDR3 bases are TGTGCCAGTAGTATAGGGCCTGAA. Translating it yields CASSIGPE. The entire CDR3 protein is CASSIGPEAFF. The full variable domain, rest sourced from reference TRBV19 and TRBJ1-1, is DGGITQSPKYLFRKEGQNVTLSCEQNLNHDAMYWYRQDPGQGLRLIYYSQIVNDFQKGDIAEGYSVSREKKESFPLTVTSAQKNPTAFYLCASSIGPEAFFGQGTRLTVV.

With regard to this clone: The read stops 3 residues short of the end of the CDR3; the missing end is completed from the germline J gene. The chain uses TRBV6-1 and TRBJ2-7; the match to TRBD1 covers 11 bases. The germline CDR1 and CDR2 sequences are MNHNS and SASEGT. The ends lost 1 base at V and 4 bases at J; junction bases unmatched: 3. The CDR3 is 15 residues long. Partial CDR3 DNA: TGTGCCAGCAGTGAAGATGGACAGGGGGCGTACGAG. Protein product: CASSEDGQGAYE. The whole CDR3 sequence is CASSEDGQGAYEQYF.